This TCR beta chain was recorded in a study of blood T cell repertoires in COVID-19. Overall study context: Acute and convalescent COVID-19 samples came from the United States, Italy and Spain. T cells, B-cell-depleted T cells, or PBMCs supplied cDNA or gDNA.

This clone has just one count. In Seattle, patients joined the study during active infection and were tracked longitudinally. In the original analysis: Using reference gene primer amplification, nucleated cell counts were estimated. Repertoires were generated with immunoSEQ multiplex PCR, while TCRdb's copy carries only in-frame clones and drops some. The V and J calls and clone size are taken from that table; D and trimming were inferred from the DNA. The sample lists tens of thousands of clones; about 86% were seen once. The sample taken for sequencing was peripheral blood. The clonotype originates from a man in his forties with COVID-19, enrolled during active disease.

Written as DNA, the CDR3 is TGCGCCAGCAGCCAGGGAAGCCAAAATTCACCCCTCCACTTT. Translation gives CASSQGSQNSPLHF. This rearrangement joins TRBV5-1 to TRBJ1-6; the D gene is possibly TRBD1 (5 bases). Trimming left V 4 bases short and J 7 bases short, with 12 bases between. The germline V gene has CDR1 SGHRS and CDR2 YFSETQ. The CDR3 loop spans 14 amino acids.